This T cell receptor beta chain is drawn from a study of T cell responses to AZD1222 COVID-19 vaccine (dated by TCRdb to the early 2020s). At the level of the whole study: Because spike-specific TCR depth and breadth did not differ between the two schedules, AZD1222 recipients who got a second dose at roughly 4 weeks were pooled with those who got a second dose at roughly 12 weeks. TCR sequencing covered over 230 trial participants: approximately 200 given two doses of AZD1222 and 26 given two doses of MenACWY control vaccine. Enrollment into the trials was organized by age into subgroups of 18-55, 56-69 and 70-plus years, and those subgroups contained 148, 28 and 57 TCR-sequenced participants, respectively.

The CDR3 regions of human TCRbeta chains were subjected to immunosequencing. Per the source publication's procedure: TCRs in the repertoires were compared against a reference library of SARS-CoV-2-specific TCRs that had been generated with the MIRA antigen-specificity platform. Breadth was defined as the fraction of unique TCRs that were SARS-CoV-2-associated, and depth was defined as the fraction of total T cells that were SARS-CoV-2-associated. Each spike-specific TCR was assigned to its reactive spike region and to a CD4 or CD8 class using the MIRA data. Log10-transformed breadth and depth values were compared by one-way ANOVA with Sidak's multiple comparisons tests. Entries here come from immuneACCESS through TCRdb and include only in-frame sequences with V and J called. Some clones fail to appear in such tables; in the studies checked, an unresolved V gene covers under half of the shortfall, and the cause of the remainder is unknown. Clone size and the V and J calls come from that table; the DNA yielded D and trimming. For this sample the table gives around 71,000 clones, of which about 82% were detected only once. The ten top clones hold 2.5% to 3% of the sample.

A distance of 16 bases separates the germline ends of V and J, which lose 5 bases and 3 bases respectively. The CDR3 starts with the cysteine, ends with the phenylalanine, and has 15 residues. Of all the DNA, just the CDR3 is kept, 45 bases in frame from base 1. The germline V gene encodes CDR1 LGHNA and CDR2 YSLEER. Regarding this clone: No antigen is known for it. No base quality values were provided; no much bigger clone lies one nucleotide off.

Summary of the overall study and its limitations: Vaccine-associated CD4 TCRs spanned the whole spike protein, with dominant responses in regions 160-218 and 743-854. No day 14 peak-response samples were available, so repertoires were characterized only after the peak T cell response. Reportedly, almost half of the unique spike-specific TCRs recognized epitopes lying outside the regions that are mutated in the B.1.351 and B.1.1.7 variants. After two AZD1222 doses, spike-specific TCR breadth and depth were significantly higher than at day 0 and than in MenACWY recipients. The 56-69-year group was small, and its depth increase did not reach significance, likely because of low power. Conclusions about previously exposed vaccinees are limited because only a handful of AZD1222 recipients were SARS-CoV-2 seropositive at baseline. Participants were mostly white British and included more females than males, and it was suggested by the authors that clonal diversity may have been underestimated.

Interpreted using the paper, the time point label stands for: baseline before first vaccination. Samples from vaccinated people were obtained from the UK trials COV001 and COV002, which included a single-blind randomized controlled phase 2/3 trial of AZD1222 (ChAdOx1 nCoV-19) in healthy adults. For TCRbeta chain sequencing, PBMC samples were collected from trial participants at day 0 and at day 28 after the second dose. This TCR came from an adult in good health. The chain employs TRBV4-3 and TRBJ1-2; the D segment could be TRBD1, given 5 matching bases. The material was peripheral blood, obtained on day 0 of AZD1222 vaccination. The CDR3 region reads CASSDIGGVDYGYTF. The DNA sequence reads TGCGCCAGCAGCGATATCGGAGGGGTTGACTATGGCTACACCTTC.